These 9 T cell receptor beta chains were all obtained from the same sample, sequenced in a study of blood T cells in healthy people across ages. Combining a sample-barcoded 5' primer with a J-beta primer mix, a second PCR ran for roughly 6 to 12 cycles. TCRdb re-analysed the 5' RACE reads in MiXCR, keeping a single row per CDR3 protein. Found here are roughly 830,000 distinct CDR3 sequences, approximately 59% of them singletons; the top ten hold about a quarter. The material sequenced was blood. These receptors came from a young man in good health.

The genes are TRBV9 and TRBJ2-2; the match to TRBD1 covers 10 bases. Germline CDR1 is SGDLS and CDR2 is YYNGEE. The CDR3 is 15 amino acids. The V gene end was trimmed by 3 bases and the J gene end by 5 bases; junction bases not matched to a gene: 4. The CDR3 sequence: CASSATGGRTGELFF. DNA for the CDR3: TGTGCCAGCAGCGCGACAGGGGGCCGGACCGGGGAGCTGTTTTTT.

The chain combines TRBV7-2 with TRBJ2-7; the D is unclear. The V gene's germline CDR1 is SGHTA and CDR2 FQGNSA. V was pared by 2 bases and J by 0 bases, with 8 bases between. There are 14 residues in the CDR3. CDR3 region: CASSLIRSSYEQYF. CDR3 in DNA: TGTGCCAGCAGCTTAATCAGGAGCTCCTACGAGCAGTACTTC. Complete variable domain (other parts from reference TRBV7-2 and TRBJ2-7): GAGVSQSPSNKVTEKGKDVELRCDPISGHTALYWYRQSLGQGLEFLIYFQGNSAPDKSGLPSDRFSAERTGGSVSTLTIQRTQQEDSAVYLCASSLIRSSYEQYFGPGTRLTVT.

This clonotype was detected a few times. The chain combines TRBV20-1 with TRBJ2-5; D is possibly TRBD1 or TRBD2 (5 bases each). V dropped 5 bases and J dropped 11 bases, with 24 bases sitting between them. This CDR3 is 14 amino acids long. In germline, CDR1 is DFQATT, CDR2 SNEGSKA (reference sequence). CDR3 amino acids: CSALKGPNSEEQYF. For the CDR3, the DNA is TGCAGTGCTTTGAAGGGACCTAACTCGGAGGAGCAGTACTTC.

This clonotype was found a few times. V gene TRBV20-1 combines with J gene TRBJ2-3; no reliable D call. The CDR3 extends over 13 amino acids. From germline, CDR1 is DFQATT and CDR2 SNEGSKA (reference sequence). Trimming took 6 bases from V and 3 from J, leaving 13 bases between them. The CDR3 DNA reads as TGCAGTGCAAAAGACGGGTCGACAGATACGCAGTATTTT. Amino acids: CSAKDGSTDTQYF.

The V gene is TRBV27, the J gene TRBJ2-5; 10 nucleotides line up with TRBD2. The J call is in doubt because the DNA end fits TRBJ2-7 better. The CDR3 loop spans 16 amino acids. The germline V gene has CDR1 MNHEY and CDR2 SMNVEV (reference sequence). CDR3 sequence: CASSPGVSGGHYEQYF. The CDR3 bases are TGTGCCAGCAGTCCGGGTGTTAGCGGGGGGCACTACGAGCAGTACTTC.

This chain connects TRBV28 to TRBJ2-6; possibly TRBD1 for D (6 bases). CDR1 is MDHEN and CDR2 is SYDVKM in the germline V gene. This CDR3 is 18 amino acids long. Trimming shortened V by 6 bases and J by 0 bases, and 18 bases separated the two germline ends. CDR3 region: CASSPPPGVVSGANVLTF. The DNA for the CDR3 is TGTGCCAGCAGCCCTCCCCCAGGGGTTGTCTCTGGGGCCAACGTCCTGACTTTC.

The gene calls are TRBV5-1 and TRBJ2-1; 14 bases are shared with TRBD2. The CDR3 covers 16 residues. V lost 4 bases and J lost 8; bases outside the gene matches: 8. Per the germline V gene, CDR1 is SGHRS and CDR2 is YFSETQ. The CDR3 region is CASSRRTSGGIDEQFF. Here the CDR3 DNA reads TGCGCCAGCAGCAGGCGGACTAGCGGGGGGATCGATGAGCAGTTCTTC.

The chain combines TRBV10-3 with TRBJ2-5, with TRBD1 as a possible D gene (6 bases). The CDR3 has 15 residues. Looked up from germline, CDR1 is ENHRY and CDR2 is SYGVKD. V lost 6 bases and J lost 3, with 17 bases in between. Written as DNA, the CDR3 is TGTGCCATCAGCCCCTACCCCAGGGGCGAAGAGACCCAGTACTTC. Residues: CAISPYPRGEETQYF.

The chain uses TRBV7-2 and TRBJ1-2, with 7 bases lining up with TRBD1. Germline V gene data show CDR1 as SGHTA and CDR2 as FQGNSA. This CDR3 region has 16 residues. V lost 0 bases, J lost 3 bases, and 7 bases stayed unmatched. The CDR3 nucleotides read TGTGCCAGCAGCTTAGCCCGGGACAGCTCTTACTATGGCTACACCTTC. Translation gives CASSLARDSSYYGYTF.